The 23 T cell receptor beta chains reported below all come from one sample, sequenced in a study of shared clonotypes between healthy human individuals. Here immunoSEQ multiplex PCR was the method, and the copy in TCRdb shows in-frame clones only, minus some. In the table there are about 2.2 million clones, roughly 91% of which are singletons. CD45RO negativity and positive selection for CCR7 defined naive CD8 cells, a population that excluded terminally differentiated effector memory CD45RA+ cells. What was sequenced was naive CD8+ T cells from PBMCs. All receptors come from a man between 18 and 29 years old in good health. Some clones in this sample may be carry-over from other donors' samples.

V and J are TRBV5-1 and TRBJ2-7; 11 positions agree with TRBD1. CDR3 length: 16 amino acids. Trimming removed 4 bases from V and 3 bases from J; junction bases left unmatched: 9. Germline CDR1 and CDR2: SGHRS and YFSETQ. DNA for the CDR3: TGCGCCAGCAGCCCACGGACAGGGGGCATTTTCTACGAGCAGTACTTC. Translated, it gives CASSPRTGGIFYEQYF.

This chain links TRBV7-8 with TRBJ1-2; 9 bases fit TRBD1. V gave up 4 bases and J gave up 4 bases; unmatched junction bases: 4. From germline, CDR1 is SGHVS and CDR2 FQNEAQ. This CDR3 is built from 14 residues. The CDR3 reads CASSSRDRVYGYTF. Here the CDR3 DNA reads TGTGCCAGCAGCTCCCGGGACAGGGTCTATGGCTACACCTTC.

The rearrangement links TRBV10-3 to TRBJ2-1; the match to TRBD2 covers 7 bases. Germline loops: CDR1 ENHRY, CDR2 SYGVKD. Trimming took 1 base from V and 8 from J; bases not matched to a gene: 8. The CDR3 length is 15 residues. The CDR3: CAISEFPGRGDEQFF. CDR3 coding DNA: TGTGCCATCAGTGAGTTTCCTGGGAGGGGCGATGAGCAGTTCTTC.

The V and J genes are TRBV18 and TRBJ1-5; D is uncertain. The CDR3 covers 16 residues. Germline CDR1 reads KGHSH; CDR2 reads LQKENI. Deletions cut 3 bases from V and 0 bases from J, with 12 bases between. For the CDR3, the DNA is TGTGCCAGCTCACCTATGGGGTTAAATAGCAATCAGCCCCAGCATTTT. Translated: CASSPMGLNSNQPQHF.

This chain connects TRBV5-1 to TRBJ1-2; D not resolved. This CDR3 has 14 residues. V was pared by 0 bases and J by 9 bases, with 15 bases between. The germline V gene encodes CDR1 SGHRS and CDR2 YFSETQ. CDR3 in amino acids: CASSLAVHVESYTF. The CDR3 DNA sequence: TGCGCCAGCAGCTTGGCCGTCCATGTGGAGAGCTACACCTTC.

J is TRBJ1-2 and V is TRBV6-1; perhaps TRBD1 as D (5 bases). The germline V gene encodes CDR1 MNHNS and CDR2 SASEGT. V was cut by 3 bases and J by 5 bases, with 13 bases left in between. CDR3 size: 14 residues. The CDR3 sequence: CASSERGALYGYTF. DNA for the CDR3: TGTGCCAGCAGTGAGAGGGGAGCCCTATATGGCTACACCTTC.

The rearrangement links TRBV4-2 to TRBJ2-3; D possibly corresponds to TRBD1 (6 bases). Germline loops: CDR1 LGHNA, CDR2 YNFKEQ. V lost 3 bases to trimming and J lost 0 bases, with 16 bases between them. The CDR3 is 17 residues long. The CDR3 sequence is CASSHFQQGPSTDTQYF. CDR3 DNA sequence: TGTGCCAGCAGCCACTTTCAACAGGGCCCTAGCACAGATACGCAGTATTTT.

The CDR3 protein is CASSPRWGALGANVLTF. As DNA, the CDR3 is TGTGCCAGTAGCCCAAGGTGGGGGGCGCTCGGGGCCAACGTCCTGACTTTC. The chain combines TRBV19 with TRBJ2-6, with D perhaps matching TRBD1 or TRBD2 (6 bases each). Germline V CDR1 and CDR2: LNHDA, SQIVND (reference sequence). This CDR3 comprises 17 residues. The ends were cut back, 6 bases at V and 4 bases at J, with 19 bases in the middle. The variable domain in full, with the rest retrieved from reference TRBV19 and TRBJ2-6, is DGGITQSPKYLFRKEGQNVTLSCEQNLNHDAMYWYRQDPGQGLRLIYYSQIVNDFQKGDIAEGYSVSREKKESFPLTVTSAQKNPTAFYLCASSPRWGALGANVLTFGAGSRLTVL.

This clone occurred once. The CDR3 region is CASSLFGTDTQYF. The CDR3 DNA follows: TGTGCCAGCAGCTTATTTGGCACAGATACGCAGTATTTT. This chain joins TRBV11-2 and TRBJ2-3; D is unclear. This CDR3 contains 13 residues. Deletions cut 2 bases from V and 1 base from J, with 4 bases between. Looked up from germline, CDR1 is SGHAT and CDR2 is FQNNGV.

The J gene is TRBJ2-7, the V gene TRBV9; D remains unclear. Germline V CDR1 and CDR2: SGDLS, YYNGEE. V was cut by 4 bases and J by 5 bases, with 16 bases left in between. The CDR3 contains 14 residues. The CDR3 here is CASSPDLSVHEQYF. The CDR3 DNA sequence: TGTGCCAGCAGCCCTGACTTAAGCGTCCACGAGCAGTACTTC.

The J gene is TRBJ1-2, the V gene TRBV4-3; D remains unclear. Per the germline V gene, CDR1 is LGHNA and CDR2 is YSLEER. Between the trimmed V and J ends, which lost 4 bases and 0 bases, there was a span of 15 bases. The CDR3 has 16 residues. CDR3 sequence (DNA): TGCGCCAGCAGCCTAAACCGACGGATTTCTAACTATGGCTACACCTTC. This translates into CASSLNRRISNYGYTF.

J is TRBJ2-7 and V is TRBV14; TRBD2 might be the D (6 bases). The CDR3 has 15 amino acids. Trimming stripped 3 bases from V and 5 bases from J, with 17 bases between. CDR1 SGHDN and CDR2 FVKESK come from the germline V gene. Here the CDR3 reads CASSHPQGGLHEQYF. CDR3 bases: TGTGCCAGCAGCCATCCCCAGGGAGGTCTACACGAGCAGTACTTC.

The chain employs TRBV7-8 and TRBJ2-2; 7 bases match TRBD1. Germline-derived CDR1 and CDR2 are SGHVS and FQNEAQ. V was clipped by 1 base and J by 6 bases; unmatched bases: 11. There are 17 residues in the CDR3. CDR3 sequence reads: CASSLGLGRGFSGELFF. The CDR3 DNA reads TGTGCCAGCAGCTTAGGGCTTGGCAGGGGGTTCTCCGGGGAGCTGTTTTTT.

The chain joins TRBV27 to TRBJ2-3; TRBD2 matches 13 bases. The CDR3 length is 16 residues. Germline V lookup: CDR1 MNHEY, CDR2 SMNVEV (reference sequence). V lost 4 bases and J lost 5; bases outside the gene matches: 6. The CDR3 sequence is CASSSGTSGIKDTQYF. The CDR3 nucleotides read TGTGCCAGCAGTTCTGGGACTAGCGGGATTAAAGATACGCAGTATTTT.

V usage is TRBV7-8 and J usage is TRBJ2-5, with 7 bases that match TRBD2. The CDR3 spans 16 residues. From germline, CDR1 is SGHVS and CDR2 FQNEAQ. After removal of 5 bases from V and 1 base from J, the junction contained 10 bases not matched to a gene. The DNA for the CDR3 is TGTGCCAGCAGCCCAACCCTAGCGGAGGTCCAAGAGACCCAGTACTTC. This sequence encodes CASSPTLAEVQETQYF.

This clone was seen a handful of times. V usage is TRBV9 and J usage is TRBJ1-4; 7 bases line up with TRBD1. This CDR3 spans 14 amino acids. Germline lookup yields CDR1 SGDLS and CDR2 YYNGEE. Germline trimming cut 2 bases from V and 4 bases from J; bases unmatched to any gene: 2. The CDR3 nucleotides read TGTGCCAGCAGCGTGGGACAGCGTAATGAAAAACTGTTTTTT. It specifies CASSVGQRNEKLFF.

The rearrangement uses TRBV9 and TRBJ2-1; TRBD2 matches at 9 bases. The V segment lost 3 bases and the J segment 3 bases; nucleotides outside the gene matches: 13. There are 18 residues in the CDR3. The V gene's germline CDR1 is SGDLS and CDR2 YYNGEE. CDR3 sequence reads: CASSASTTSGPSYNEQFF. CDR3 DNA sequence: TGTGCCAGCAGCGCCTCAACCACTAGCGGGCCAAGCTACAATGAGCAGTTCTTC.

The chain is built from TRBV7-9 and TRBJ1-3; D may be TRBD1 (5 bases). This CDR3 spans 13 amino acids. The germline V gene has CDR1 SEHNR and CDR2 FQNEAQ (reference sequence). Trimming took 10 bases from V and 0 from J, leaving 10 bases between them. The CDR3 DNA is TGTGCCATCAGAGGGGCCTCTGGAAACACCATATATTTT. Its translation: CAIRGASGNTIYF. The entire variable domain, with the rest obtained from reference TRBV7-9 and TRBJ1-3, is as follows: DTGVSQNPRHKITKRGQNVTFRCDPISEHNRLYWYRQTLGQGPEFLTYFQNEAQLEKSRLLSDRFSAERPKGSFSTLEIQRTEQGDSAMYLCAIRGASGNTIYFGEGSWLTVV.

The chain has TRBV5-8 and TRBJ1-5; D remains unclear. This CDR3 contains 14 residues. The germline CDR1 and CDR2 sequences are SGHTS and YDEGEE. Deletions cut 1 base from V and 5 bases from J, with 10 bases between. CDR3 sequence reads: CASSLRRGDQPQHF. CDR3 sequence (DNA): TGTGCCAGCAGCTTGCGACGTGGAGATCAGCCCCAGCATTTT.

The table lists this clone with a few counts. The rearrangement uses TRBV21-1 and TRBJ1-5; no DNA check was done on the table's D call, TRBD1. TRBV21-1 is recorded as a pseudogene. The CDR3 is made up of 15 amino acids. The chain's CDR3 is CASSKGQGGDQPQHF. The DNA for the CDR3 is TGTGCCAGCAGCAAGGGTCAGGGGGGCGATCAGCCCCAGCATTTT.

The chain combines TRBV10-3 with TRBJ1-1, with D perhaps matching TRBD1 (5 bases). V lost 4 bases and J 2 bases, leaving 20 bases between the germline ends. Germline values: CDR1 ENHRY, CDR2 SYGVKD. CDR3 size: 17 residues. The CDR3 spells CAISGMDLGVLNTEAFF. The CDR3 region has the DNA TGTGCCATCAGTGGAATGGACTTAGGGGTATTAAACACTGAAGCTTTCTTT.

The V gene is TRBV28, the J gene TRBJ1-4; TRBD1 might be the D (5 bases). CDR1 MDHEN and CDR2 SYDVKM come from the germline V gene. V was shortened by 5 bases and J by 0 bases, with 25 bases between the two germline ends. The CDR3 totals 20 residues. CDR3 bases: TGTGCCAGCAGTCCTGAGGGGACCCTTTTAAAACCATCAACTAATGAAAAACTGTTTTTT. Its translation: CASSPEGTLLKPSTNEKLFF.

The genes are TRBV27 and TRBJ2-2; D possibly matches TRBD1 or TRBD2 (5 bases each). The CDR3 spans 15 residues. Germline CDR1 is MNHEY and CDR2 is SMNVEV (reference sequence). Between the trimmed V and J ends, which lost 4 bases and 6 bases, there was a span of 15 bases. The DNA for the CDR3 is TGTGCCAGCAGTTCAAATATACCGGGGCCCGGGGAGCTGTTTTTT. It codes for CASSSNIPGPGELFF.